These T cell receptor beta chains were read from a single sample in a study of T cell changes during pregnancy in multiple sclerosis. Sequencing used immunoSEQ multiplex PCR; TCRdb keeps in-frame clones, though not all of them. The sample lists 40,000 to 50,000 clones, 92% occurring once. Here the sequenced sample was CD4+ T cells from peripheral blood mononuclear cells, taken in the second trimester of pregnancy. The source of these receptors is a female donor in good health, enrolled as a control in a pregnancy study. Both conserved end residues are part of each CDR3. A D gene is named only where the DNA matches it firmly. Part of the rows lack a size; the others show once, few, many or a class for expanded clones.

NA	TRBJ2-1	TRBD1	TRBV2	CASTRDRGVHEQFF	TGTGCCAGCACTAGAGACAGGGGGGTCCATGAGCAGTTCTTC
NA	TRBJ2-1	TRBD2	TRBV19	CASSGRLAGHYNEQFF	TGTGCCAGTAGTGGGAGACTAGCGGGGCATTACAATGAGCAGTTCTTC
once	TRBJ1-1	TRBD1	TRBV29-1	CSVEHPTGAGLNTEAFF	TGCAGCGTTGAACACCCTACAGGGGCCGGCTTGAACACTGAAGCTTTCTTT
NA	TRBJ2-3	TRBD2	TRBV19	CASSTSGGFTDTQYF	TGTGCCAGTAGCACTAGCGGGGGATTCACAGATACGCAGTATTTT
NA	TRBJ2-5	NA	TRBV7-9	CASSLASETQYF	TGTGCCAGCAGCCTTGCGAGCGAGACCCAGTACTTC
NA	TRBJ1-4	TRBD1	TRBV19	CASSTVDRAEKLFF	TGTGCCAGTAGTACCGTGGACAGGGCTGAAAAACTGTTTTTT
NA	TRBJ2-7	NA	TRBV30	CAWSGAYEQYF	TGTGCCTGGAGTGGAGCCTACGAGCAGTACTTC
once	TRBJ2-3	TRBD2	TRBV4-3	CASSQDLAGGLGADTQYF	TGCGCCAGCAGCCAAGACCTAGCGGGGGGCCTAGGAGCAGATACGCAGTATTTT
NA	TRBJ1-2	TRBD1	TRBV27	CASSWTGREDGYTF	TGTGCCAGCAGTTGGACAGGGCGAGAGGATGGCTACACCTTC
NA	TRBJ2-3	TRBD2	TRBV4-3	CASSLRTSGGDTQYF	TGCGCCAGCAGCCTGAGGACTAGCGGGGGAGATACGCAGTATTTT
NA	TRBJ1-4	TRBD1	TRBV18	CASSRDRGANEKLFF	TGTGCCAGCTCCCGCGACAGGGGGGCTAATGAAAAACTGTTTTTT
NA	TRBJ1-1	NA	TRBV5-8	CASRTRVNTEAFF	TGTGCCAGCAGGACCAGGGTTAACACTGAAGCTTTCTTT
NA	TRBJ1-2	NA	TRBV7-2	CASSSGQRDGYTF	TGTGCCAGCAGCTCCGGACAGAGGGATGGCTACACCTTC
NA	TRBJ1-2	TRBD1	TRBV18	CASSPGTGYGYTF	TGTGCCAGCTCACCTGGGACAGGTTATGGCTACACCTTC
NA	TRBJ1-1	NA	TRBV10-3	CAISERGRNTEAFF	TGTGCCATCAGTGAGCGGGGTAGGAACACTGAAGCTTTCTTT
NA	TRBJ1-2	TRBD1	TRBV19	CASSKTGTGHGYTF	TGTGCCAGTAGTAAAACCGGGACAGGGCATGGCTACACCTTC
NA	TRBJ2-7	TRBD1	TRBV15	CATSRPGTGKVEQYF	TGTGCCACCAGCAGACCTGGGACAGGGAAGGTCGAGCAGTACTTC
NA	TRBJ1-1	TRBD1	TRBV7-3	CASSVEGAETEAFF	TGTGCCAGCAGCGTTGAGGGGGCGGAGACTGAAGCTTTCTTT
NA	TRBJ1-2	NA	TRBV30	CAWSVSRANYGYTF	TGTGCCTGGAGTGTGTCCAGGGCTAACTATGGCTACACCTTC
once	TRBJ1-5	NA	TRBV7-2	CASSLESTVEQPQHF	TGTGCCAGCAGCTTAGAGTCCACAGTCGAACAGCCCCAGCATTTT
NA	TRBJ2-7	TRBD2	TRBV4-1	CASSQEGLAGVFEQYF	TGCGCCAGCAGCCAAGAAGGACTAGCGGGGGTCTTTGAGCAGTACTTC
NA	TRBJ1-1	TRBD1	TRBV6-5	CASRGQGWDTEAFF	TGTGCCAGCAGGGGACAGGGCTGGGACACTGAAGCTTTCTTT
NA	TRBJ2-5	NA	TRBV4-3	CASSQGGETETQYF	TGCGCCAGCAGCCAAGGCGGGGAGACAGAGACCCAGTACTTC
NA	TRBJ1-2	TRBD1	TRBV6-6	CASTGQGVGYGYTF	TGTGCCAGCACGGGACAGGGGGTAGGCTATGGCTACACCTTC
NA	TRBJ2-1	NA	TRBV11-3	CASSLLGSSYNEQFF	TGTGCCAGCAGCTTACTGGGGAGCTCCTACAATGAGCAGTTCTTC